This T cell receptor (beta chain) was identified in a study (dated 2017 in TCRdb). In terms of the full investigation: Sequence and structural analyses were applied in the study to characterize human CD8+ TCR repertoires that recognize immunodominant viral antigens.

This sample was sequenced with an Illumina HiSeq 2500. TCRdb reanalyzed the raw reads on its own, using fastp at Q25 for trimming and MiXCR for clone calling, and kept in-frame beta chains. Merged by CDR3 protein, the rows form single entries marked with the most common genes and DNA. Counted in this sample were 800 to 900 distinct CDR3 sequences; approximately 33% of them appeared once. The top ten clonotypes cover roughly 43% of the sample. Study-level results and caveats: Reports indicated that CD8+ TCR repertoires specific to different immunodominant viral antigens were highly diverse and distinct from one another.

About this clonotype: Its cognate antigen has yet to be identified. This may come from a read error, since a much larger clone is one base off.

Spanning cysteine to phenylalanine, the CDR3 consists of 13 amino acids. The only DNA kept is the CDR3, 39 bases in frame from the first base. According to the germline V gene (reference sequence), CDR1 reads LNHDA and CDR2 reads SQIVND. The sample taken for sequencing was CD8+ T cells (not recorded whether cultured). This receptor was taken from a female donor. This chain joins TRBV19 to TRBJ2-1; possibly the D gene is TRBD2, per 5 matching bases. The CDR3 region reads CASSMRASSEKFF. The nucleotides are TGTGCCAGTAGTATGAGGGCTAGTTCTGAGAAGTTCTTC.